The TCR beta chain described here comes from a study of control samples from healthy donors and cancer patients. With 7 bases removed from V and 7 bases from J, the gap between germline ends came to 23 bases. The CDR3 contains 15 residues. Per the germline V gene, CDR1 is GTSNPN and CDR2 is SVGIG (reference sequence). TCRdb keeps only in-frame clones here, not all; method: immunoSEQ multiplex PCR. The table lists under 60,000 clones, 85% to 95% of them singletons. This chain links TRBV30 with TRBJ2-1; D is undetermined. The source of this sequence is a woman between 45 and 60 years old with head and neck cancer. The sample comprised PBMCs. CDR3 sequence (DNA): TGTGCCTATGGAGTTCCCGGAACAGAAGGTAATGAGCAGTTCTTC. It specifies CAYGVPGTEGNEQFF.